This TCR beta chain was sequenced in a study of CD4 and CD8 cells across lung adenocarcinoma regions. Details on this clonotype: Relative to the germline gene, one junction end is altered; a read error may explain this.

This CDR3 region has 19 residues. CDR1 MNHEY and CDR2 SVGAGI come from the germline V gene. Samples came from patients with localized non-small cell lung adenocarcinoma. TCRdb passed the PCR reads through MiXCR, listing each CDR3 protein once. The data show 9,500 to 12,000 distinct CDR3 sequences, with 53% seen just once and roughly a fifth held by the top ten. V gene TRBV6-5 combines with J gene TRBJ2-3; TRBD2 aligns across 11 bases. The clonotype was recovered from a male donor with lung adenocarcinoma. The CD4 and CD8 labels of this study may be unreliable. The sequenced sample consisted of CD4+ T cells from the center of a lung tumor. The DNA of the CDR3 is TGTGCCAGCAGTTCCACCGCGCTAGCGGGGGGCCGTGGCAAAGATACCCAGTATTTT. Translation gives CASSSTALAGGRGKDTQYF.